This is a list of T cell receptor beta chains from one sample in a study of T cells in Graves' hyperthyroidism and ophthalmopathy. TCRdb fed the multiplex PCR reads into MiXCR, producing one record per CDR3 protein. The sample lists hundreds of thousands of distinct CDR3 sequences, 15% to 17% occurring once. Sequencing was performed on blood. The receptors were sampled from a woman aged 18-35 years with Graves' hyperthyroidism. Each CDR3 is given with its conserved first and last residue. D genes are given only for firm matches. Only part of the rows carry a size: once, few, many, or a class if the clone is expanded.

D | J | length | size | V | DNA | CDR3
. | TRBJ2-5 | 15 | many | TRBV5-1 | TGCGCCAGCAGCTACCAAGGGTTACGGGTAGAGACCCAGTACTTC | CASSYQGLRVETQYF
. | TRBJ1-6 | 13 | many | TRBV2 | TGTGCCAGCAACGGGGGATATAATTCACCCCTCCACTTT | CASNGGYNSPLHF
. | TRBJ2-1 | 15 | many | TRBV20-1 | TGCAGTGCTAGAGATCGCAGGGATTCTTTCAATGAGCAGTTCTTC | CSARDRRDSFNEQFF
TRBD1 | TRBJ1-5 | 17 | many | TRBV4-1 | TGCGCCAGCAGCCAAGACACCAGGAAGGGGGCCGGTCAGCCCCAGCATTTT | CASSQDTRKGAGQPQHF
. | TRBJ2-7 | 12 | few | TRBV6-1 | TGTGCCAGCAGTGAAGCTATATACGAGCAGTACTTC | CASSEAIYEQYF
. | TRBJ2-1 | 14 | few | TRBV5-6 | TGTGCCACCCTACCAACGGGAACCTCTAATGAGCAGTTCTTC | CATLPTGTSNEQFF
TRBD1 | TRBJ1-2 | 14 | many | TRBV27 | TGTGCCAGCAGTTCACCGGGACAGGGGACGGGCTACACCTTC | CASSSPGQGTGYTF
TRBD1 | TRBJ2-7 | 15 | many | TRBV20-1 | TGCAGTGCTCTCAACCGGGACAGGGGCTGGAGGGAGCAGTACTTC | CSALNRDRGWREQYF
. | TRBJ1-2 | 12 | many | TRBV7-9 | TGTGCCAGCAGCTTAAGTTCTTCCGGCTACACCTTC | CASSLSSSGYTF
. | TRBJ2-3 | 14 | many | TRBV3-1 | TGTGCCAGCAGCCTCGGGATAATCACAGATACGCAGTATTTT | CASSLGIITDTQYF
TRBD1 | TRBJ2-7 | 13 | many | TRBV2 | TGTGCCAGCGACTATGACAGGGCGTACGAGCAGTACTTC | CASDYDRAYEQYF
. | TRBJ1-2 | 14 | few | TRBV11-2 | TGTGCCAGCAGTTTATCCCCCACGAACTATGGCTACACCTTC | CASSLSPTNYGYTF
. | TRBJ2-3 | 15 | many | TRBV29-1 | TGCAGCGTTGAAAATACGGCCGACAGCACAGATACGCAGTATTTT | CSVENTADSTDTQYF
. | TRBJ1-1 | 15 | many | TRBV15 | TGTGCCACCAGCAGAGATCCGGGCGGGGGCACTGAAGCTTTCTTT | CATSRDPGGGTEAFF
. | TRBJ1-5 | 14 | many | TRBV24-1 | TGTGCCACCAGTGACCCGACGGTGGGCCAGCCCCAGCATTTT | CATSDPTVGQPQHF
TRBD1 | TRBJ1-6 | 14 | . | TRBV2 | TGTGCCAGCAGAAAACAGGGGGTCGGGTCACCCCTCCACTTT | CASRKQGVGSPLHF
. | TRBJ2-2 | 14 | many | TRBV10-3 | TGTGCCATCACCCCGGGACTCGCGACCGGGGAGCTGTTTTTT | CAITPGLATGELFF
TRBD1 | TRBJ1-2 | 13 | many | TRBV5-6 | TGTGCCAGCCACACAGGGGGTTTGTATGGCTACACCTTC | CASHTGGLYGYTF
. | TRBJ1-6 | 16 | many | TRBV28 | TGTGCCAGCAGTTCCTTTGGGTCCTCCTATAATTCACCCCTCCACTTT | CASSSFGSSYNSPLHF
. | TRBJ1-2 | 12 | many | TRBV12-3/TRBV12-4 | TGTGCCAGCACCGGAGCTGGGTATGGCTACACCTTC | CASTGAGYGYTF
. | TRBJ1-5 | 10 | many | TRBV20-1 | TGCAGTGCTGGACATCAGCCCCAGCATTTT | CSAGHQPQHF
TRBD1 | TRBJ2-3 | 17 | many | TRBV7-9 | TGTGCCAGCAGCTTTACGGGGGTGTTGACAGGGGACGATACGCAGTATTTT | CASSFTGVLTGDDTQYF
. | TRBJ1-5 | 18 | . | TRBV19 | TGTGCCAGTAGGCTGGAAGGGTCCCCCGCCCTTAGCAATCAGCCCCAGCATTTT | CASRLEGSPALSNQPQHF
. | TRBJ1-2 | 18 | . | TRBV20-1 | TGCAGTGCTAGAGATCAACGGGTACGAGGGGCCCTTAACTATGGCTACACCTTC | CSARDQRVRGALNYGYTF
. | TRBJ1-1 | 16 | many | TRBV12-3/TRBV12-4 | TGTGCCAGCAGTTTCGGGGTCCTGGGGATGAACACTGAAGCTTTCTTT | CASSFGVLGMNTEAFF
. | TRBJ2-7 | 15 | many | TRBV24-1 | TGTGCCACCAGTGATTCATGGGCACCTGCCTACGAGCAGTACTTC | CATSDSWAPAYEQYF
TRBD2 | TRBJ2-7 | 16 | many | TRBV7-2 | TGTGCCAGCAGCTTGGGACTAGCGGGGGTGAACTACGAGCAGTACTTC | CASSLGLAGVNYEQYF
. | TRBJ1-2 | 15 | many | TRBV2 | TGTGCCAGCAGTAAGGGTCAGGGGCAAGACGATGGCTACACCTTC | CASSKGQGQDDGYTF
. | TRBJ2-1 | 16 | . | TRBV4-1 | TGCGCCAGCAGCCACCGGGGACACCCCTCCTACAATGAGCAGTTCTTC | CASSHRGHPSYNEQFF
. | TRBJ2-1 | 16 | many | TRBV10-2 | TGCGCCAGCAGCCCTTTGGGGACTCACTCCTACAATGAGCAGTTCTTC | CASSPLGTHSYNEQFF
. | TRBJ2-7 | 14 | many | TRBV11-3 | TGTGCCAGCAGCCATCGACAGGAAAGGTTCGAGCAGTACTTC | CASSHRQERFEQYF
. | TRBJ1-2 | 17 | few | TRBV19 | TGTGCCAGTAGTAAAGTGTTTGGGGTACCCACTATCCGGGGCTACACCTTC | CASSKVFGVPTIRGYTF
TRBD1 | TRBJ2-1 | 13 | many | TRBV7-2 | TGTGCCAGCAGCCTGGGACAGATCAATGAGCAGTTCTTC | CASSLGQINEQFF
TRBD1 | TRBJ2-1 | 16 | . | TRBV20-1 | TGCAGTGCTAGAGATGGGACAGGGGGCCTCTACAATGAGCAGTTCTTC | CSARDGTGGLYNEQFF
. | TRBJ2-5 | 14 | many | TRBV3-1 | TGTGCCAGCAGCCAAATCCCTAGCACCGGGACCCAGTACTTC | CASSQIPSTGTQYF
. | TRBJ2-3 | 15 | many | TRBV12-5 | TGTGCTAGTGGTTTGGTCGGAGGGGGCACAGATACGCAGTATTTT | CASGLVGGGTDTQYF
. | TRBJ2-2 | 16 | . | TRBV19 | TGTGCCAGTAGTTCCCGGGGCGTAAAGGGAACCGGGGAGCTGTTTTTT | CASSSRGVKGTGELFF
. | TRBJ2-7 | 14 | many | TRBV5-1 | TGCGCCAGCAGCTTGGCCCAGGATATTTACGAGCAGTACTTC | CASSLAQDIYEQYF
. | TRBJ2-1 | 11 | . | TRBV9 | TGTGCCAGCAGCAGAAAGGGGAGCCAGTTCTTC | CASSRKGSQFF
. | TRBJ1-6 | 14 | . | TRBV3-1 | TGTGCCAGCAGCCCACGGACGGATAATTCACCCCCCCACTTT | CASSPRTDNSPPHF
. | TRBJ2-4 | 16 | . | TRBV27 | TGTGCCAGCAGTAGAGACTCTCCCGGAGCCAAAAACATTCAGTACTTC | CASSRDSPGAKNIQYF